The TCR beta chain under discussion was sequenced for a study of blood T cells in healthy people across ages. This CDR3 is built from 14 residues. V lost 7 bases and J 4 bases, leaving 18 bases between the germline ends. The germline CDR1 and CDR2 sequences are SQVTM and ANQGSEA. A second PCR, run for about 6 to 12 cycles, used a sample-barcoded 5' primer plus a J-beta primer mix. One entry per CDR3 protein, called by TCRdb with MiXCR from the 5' RACE reads. The sample lists just under 900,000 distinct CDR3 sequences; roughly 26% were seen once. The sequenced sample consisted of blood. This TCR derives from a woman of 80 years or more in good health. V and J are TRBV29-1 and TRBJ2-3; the D gene is possibly TRBD1 (5 bases). The CDR3, as DNA: TGCAGCGCCAAGACAGTTTTAGTAGCAGATACGCAGTATTTT. Protein product: CSAKTVLVADTQYF.